This T cell receptor (beta chain) originates from a study of cytomegalovirus exposure and HLA in healthy donors. The PCR contained 60 Vbeta and 13 Jbeta primers. Profiling relied on immunoSEQ multiplex PCR, and the TCRdb table lists in-frame clones only, not all of them. The data contain roughly 100,000 clones, 75% to 90% of them singletons. This CDR3 has 16 amino acids. V gave up 7 bases and J gave up 5 bases, with 23 bases separating them. Germline V lookup: CDR1 SEHNR, CDR2 FQNEAQ (reference sequence). This TCR derives from a young man in good health and CMV-seropositive. Sequenced input: PBMCs. This sequence joins TRBV7-9 and TRBJ1-1, with D perhaps TRBD1 (6 bases). CDR3 DNA: TGTGCCAGCATGGGGGGCGCGGGCCAAGCGGGGACTGAAGCTTTCTTT. Its translation is CASMGGAGQAGTEAFF.